Listed below are T cell receptor beta chains from one sample, sequenced in a study of cytomegalovirus exposure and HLA in healthy donors. TCRdb's table, derived via immunoSEQ multiplex PCR, lists solely in-frame clones and lacks some. The sample records 250,000 to 400,000 clones, roughly 87% being singletons. The material sequenced was PBMCs. These receptors originate from a woman aged 25-40 years in good health and CMV-seropositive. Each CDR3 is given with its conserved first and last residue. D genes are given only for firm matches. The size entry is marked missing in some rows and otherwise reads once, few, many or a size class.

J: TRBJ2-7; V: TRBV10-3; size: .; D: TRBD2; DNA: TGTGCCATCAGTGAGCCAGCGACTAGCGGCGAAAACGAGCAGTACTTC; CDR3: CAISEPATSGENEQYF
J: TRBJ2-3; V: TRBV7-8; size: .; D: .; DNA: TGTGCCAGCAGCCCCTCAAGGGGGAAAGATACGCAGTATTTT; CDR3: CASSPSRGKDTQYF
J: TRBJ2-1; V: TRBV5-1; size: .; D: TRBD2; DNA: TGCGCCAGCAGCCTAAGGGAGGGTTCCTACAATGAGCAGTTCTTC; CDR3: CASSLREGSYNEQFF
J: TRBJ1-5; V: TRBV30; size: .; D: .; DNA: TGTGCCTGGACGGGGCAGGGAAATCAGCCCCAGCATTTT; CDR3: CAWTGQGNQPQHF
J: TRBJ2-7; V: TRBV29-1; size: few; D: .; DNA: TGCAGCGTTGAAAGCCAGGGTGACGAGCAGTACTTC; CDR3: CSVESQGDEQYF
J: TRBJ1-1; V: TRBV6-6; size: .; D: TRBD1; DNA: TGTGCCAGCAGCCGTGGACAGGGTCACACTGAAGCTTTCTTT; CDR3: CASSRGQGHTEAFF
J: TRBJ2-1; V: TRBV19; size: .; D: TRBD2; DNA: TGTGCCAGTAGTATAAGGCTAGCGGGAGGAGGCAATGAGCAGTTCTTC; CDR3: CASSIRLAGGGNEQFF
J: TRBJ2-1; V: TRBV25-1; size: .; D: .; DNA: TGTGCCAGCAGTGTTGGGGATGAGCAGTTCTTC; CDR3: CASSVGDEQFF
J: TRBJ2-5; V: TRBV2; size: .; D: TRBD2; DNA: TGTGCCAGCAGTGAAAGAGCGGGGGGAGGTGGGACCCAGTACTTC; CDR3: CASSERAGGGGTQYF
J: TRBJ1-4; V: TRBV2; size: .; D: .; DNA: TGTGCCAGCAGTGTTGAGCGGTCGCTTAATGAAAAACTGTTTTTT; CDR3: CASSVERSLNEKLFF